One sample yielded the 3 T cell receptor beta chains listed below, sequenced in a study of blood T cell repertoires in COVID-19. TCRdb's table, derived via immunoSEQ multiplex PCR, lists solely in-frame clones and lacks some. The sample has approximately 89,000 clones; roughly 95% are singletons. Sequencing was carried out using peripheral blood. The receptor source for this set is a human donor with active COVID-19. The donor label of this sample is uncertain.

The chain has TRBV6-5 and TRBJ1-1; maybe TRBD1 (6 bases). CDR1 is MNHEY, CDR2 SVGAGI, per germline. Trimming removed 8 bases at V and 1 base at J, with 17 bases between. This CDR3 has 15 amino acids. The CDR3 spells CASFKYLGGNTEAFF. CDR3 sequence (DNA): TGTGCCAGCTTTAAATATCTAGGGGGGAACACTGAAGCTTTCTTT.

The chain has TRBV6-2 or TRBV6-3 and TRBJ2-7, with 10 nucleotides matching TRBD1. Germline V gene data show CDR1 as MNHEY and CDR2 as SVGEGT. Unmatched junction bases numbered 3, after V lost 2 bases and J lost 2 bases. The CDR3 runs to 15 residues. CDR3 coding DNA: TGTGCCAGCAGTTACACCGGGACAGGGGCCTACGAGCAGTACTTC. It yields the protein CASSYTGTGAYEQYF.

This clone was counted a single time. This rearrangement joins TRBV29-1 to TRBJ1-2; D uncertain. The CDR3 consists of 13 residues. The V and J ends lost 2 bases and 2 bases respectively, with 9 bases between them. The germline V gene encodes CDR1 SQVTM and CDR2 ANQGSEA. DNA for the CDR3: TGCAGCGTTGAACTCCAGTCCAACTATGGCTACACCTTC. Translating it yields CSVELQSNYGYTF. Full variable domain (missing parts from reference TRBV29-1 and TRBJ1-2): SAVISQKPSRDICQRGTSLTIQCQVDSQVTMMFWYRQQPGQSLTLIATANQGSEATYESGFVIDKFPISRPNLTFSTLTVSNMSPEDSSIYLCSVELQSNYGYTFGSGTRLTVV.